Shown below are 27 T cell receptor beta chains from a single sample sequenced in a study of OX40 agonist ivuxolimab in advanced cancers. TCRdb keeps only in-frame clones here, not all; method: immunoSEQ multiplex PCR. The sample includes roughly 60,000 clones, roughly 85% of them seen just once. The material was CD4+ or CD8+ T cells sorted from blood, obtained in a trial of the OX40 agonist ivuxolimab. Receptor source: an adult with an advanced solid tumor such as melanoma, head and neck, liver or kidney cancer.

The CDR3 coding sequence is TGTGCCACCAGCAGAGATGGGACTGAAGCTTTCTTT. It translates to CATSRDGTEAFF. The V gene is TRBV15, the J gene TRBJ1-1; D remains ambiguous. The CDR3 covers 12 residues. The V end was cut by 0 bases, the J end by 5 bases, with 4 bases between. Germline assignment: CDR1 LNHNV and CDR2 YYDKDF (reference sequence). Complete variable domain (other parts from reference TRBV15 and TRBJ1-1): DAMVIQNPRYQVTQFGKPVTLSCSQTLNHNVMYWYQQKSSQAPKLLFHYYDKDFNNEADTPDNFQSRRPNTSFCFLDIRSPGLGDTAMYLCATSRDGTEAFFGQGTRLTVV.

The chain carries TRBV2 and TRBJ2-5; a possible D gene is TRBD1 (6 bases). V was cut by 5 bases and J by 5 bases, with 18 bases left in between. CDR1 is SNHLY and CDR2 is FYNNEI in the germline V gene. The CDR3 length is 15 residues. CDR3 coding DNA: TGTGCCAGCAGTCACCGTACAGGGATGGGGGAGACCCAGTACTTC. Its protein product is CASSHRTGMGETQYF. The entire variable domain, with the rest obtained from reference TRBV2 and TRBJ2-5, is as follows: EPEVTQTPSHQVTQMGQEVILRCVPISNHLYFYWYRQILGQKVEFLVSFYNNEISEKSEIFDDQFSVERPDGSNFTLKIRSTKLEDSAMYFCASSHRTGMGETQYFGPGTRLLVL.

CDR3 DNA sequence: TGTGCCAGCCAACCCCCCGGCGGACTAAACACCGGGGAGCTGTTTTTT. Translation gives CASQPPGGLNTGELFF. The chain links TRBV7-9 to TRBJ2-2; tentative D call: TRBD2 (6 bases). Trimming took 8 bases from V and 2 from J, leaving 18 bases between them. The CDR3 runs to 16 residues. CDR1 and CDR2 from the germline V gene are SEHNR and FQNEAQ (reference sequence).

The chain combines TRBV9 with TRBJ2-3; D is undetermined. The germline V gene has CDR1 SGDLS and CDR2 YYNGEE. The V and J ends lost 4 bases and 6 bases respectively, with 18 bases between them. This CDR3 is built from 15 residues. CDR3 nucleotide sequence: TGTGCCAGCAGCATCAGCCAGTTGGGCTGGGATACGCAGTATTTT. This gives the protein CASSISQLGWDTQYF.

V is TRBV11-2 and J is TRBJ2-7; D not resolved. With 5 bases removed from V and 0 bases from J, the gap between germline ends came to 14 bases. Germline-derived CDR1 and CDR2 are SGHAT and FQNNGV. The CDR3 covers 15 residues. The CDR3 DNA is TGTGCCAGCAGCACACTCTCTCTGGGCTCCTACGAGCAGTACTTC. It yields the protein CASSTLSLGSYEQYF.

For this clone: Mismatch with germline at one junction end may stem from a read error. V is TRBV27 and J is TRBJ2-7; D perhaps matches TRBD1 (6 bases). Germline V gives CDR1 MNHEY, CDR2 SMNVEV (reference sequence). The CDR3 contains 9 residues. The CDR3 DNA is TGTGCAAGCAGGGGCGAGCAGTACTTC. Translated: CASRGEQYF.

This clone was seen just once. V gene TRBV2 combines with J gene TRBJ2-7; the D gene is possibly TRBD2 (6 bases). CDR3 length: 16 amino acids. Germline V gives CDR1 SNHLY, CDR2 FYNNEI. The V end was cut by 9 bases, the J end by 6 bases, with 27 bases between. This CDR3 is CASSAEGSRSFGEQYF. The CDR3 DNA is TGTGCCAGTTCCGCGGAGGGCTCCCGGTCTTTCGGCGAGCAGTACTTC.

CDR3 region: CASSYLSTVGNTIYF. CDR3 DNA: TGTGCCAGCAGTTACCTGAGCACGGTGGGAAACACCATATATTTT. The chain has TRBV6-5 and TRBJ1-3; the D is unclear. Germline lookup yields CDR1 MNHEY and CDR2 SVGAGI. With 2 bases removed from V and 4 bases from J, the gap between germline ends came to 12 bases. The CDR3 covers 15 residues.

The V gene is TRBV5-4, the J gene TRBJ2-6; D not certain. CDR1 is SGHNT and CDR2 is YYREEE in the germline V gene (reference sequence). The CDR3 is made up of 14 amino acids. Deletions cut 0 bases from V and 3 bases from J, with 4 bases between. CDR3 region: CASSLESGANVLTF. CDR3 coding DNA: TGTGCCAGCAGCTTGGAAAGTGGGGCCAACGTCCTGACTTTC. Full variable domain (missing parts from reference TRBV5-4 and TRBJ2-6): ETGVTQSPTHLIKTRGQQVTLRCSSQSGHNTVSWYQQALGQGPQFIFQYYREEENGRGNFPPRFSGLQFPNYSSELNVNALELDDSALYLCASSLESGANVLTFGAGSRLTVL.

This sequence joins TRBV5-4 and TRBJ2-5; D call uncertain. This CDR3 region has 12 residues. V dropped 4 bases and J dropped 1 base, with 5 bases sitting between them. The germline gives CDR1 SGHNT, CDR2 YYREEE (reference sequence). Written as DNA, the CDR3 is TGTGCCAGCAGCGAGAGCCAAGAGACCCAGTACTTC. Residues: CASSESQETQYF.

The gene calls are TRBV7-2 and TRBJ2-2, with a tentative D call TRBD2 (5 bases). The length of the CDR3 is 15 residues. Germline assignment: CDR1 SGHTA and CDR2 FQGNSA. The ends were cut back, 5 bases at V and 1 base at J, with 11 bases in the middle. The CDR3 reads CASSLYRGNTGELFF. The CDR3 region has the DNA TGTGCCAGCAGCCTGTACCGGGGGAACACCGGGGAGCTGTTTTTT.

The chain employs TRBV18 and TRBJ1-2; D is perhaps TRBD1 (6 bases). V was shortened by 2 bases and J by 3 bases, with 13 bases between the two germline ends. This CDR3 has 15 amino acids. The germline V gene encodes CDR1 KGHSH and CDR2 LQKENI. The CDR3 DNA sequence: TGTGCCAGCTCACCAGCGTCCGGACAGTACTATGGCTACACCTTC. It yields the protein CASSPASGQYYGYTF.

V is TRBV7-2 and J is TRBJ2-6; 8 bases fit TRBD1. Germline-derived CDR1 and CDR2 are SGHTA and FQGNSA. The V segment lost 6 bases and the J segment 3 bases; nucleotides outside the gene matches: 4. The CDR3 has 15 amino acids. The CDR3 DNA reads TGTGCCAGCAGAACGACAGGGGTTGGGGCCAACGTCCTGACTTTC. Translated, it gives CASRTTGVGANVLTF.

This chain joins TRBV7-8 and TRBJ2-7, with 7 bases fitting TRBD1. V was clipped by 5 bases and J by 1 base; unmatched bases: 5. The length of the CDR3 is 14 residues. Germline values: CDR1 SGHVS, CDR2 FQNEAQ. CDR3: CASSKQGLSYEQYF. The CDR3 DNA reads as TGTGCCAGCAGCAAACAGGGGTTGTCCTACGAGCAGTACTTC.

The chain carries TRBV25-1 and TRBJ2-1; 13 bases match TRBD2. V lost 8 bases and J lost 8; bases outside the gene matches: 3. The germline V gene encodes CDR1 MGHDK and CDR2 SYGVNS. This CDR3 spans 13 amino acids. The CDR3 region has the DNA TGTGCCAGCCGGACTAGCGGGAGCTATGAGCAGTTCTTC. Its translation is CASRTSGSYEQFF.

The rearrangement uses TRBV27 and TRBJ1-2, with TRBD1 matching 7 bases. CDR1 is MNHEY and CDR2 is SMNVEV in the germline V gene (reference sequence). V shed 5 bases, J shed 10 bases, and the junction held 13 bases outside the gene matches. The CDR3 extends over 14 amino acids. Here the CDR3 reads CASSLHGQAVPYTF. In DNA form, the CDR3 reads TGTGCCAGCAGTCTCCACGGACAGGCGGTCCCCTACACCTTC.

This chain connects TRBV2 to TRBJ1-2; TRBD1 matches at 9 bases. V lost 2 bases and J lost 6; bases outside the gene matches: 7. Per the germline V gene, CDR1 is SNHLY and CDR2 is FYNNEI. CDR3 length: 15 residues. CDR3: CASSELQGASHGYTF. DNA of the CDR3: TGTGCCAGCAGTGAACTACAGGGGGCGTCTCATGGCTACACCTTC.

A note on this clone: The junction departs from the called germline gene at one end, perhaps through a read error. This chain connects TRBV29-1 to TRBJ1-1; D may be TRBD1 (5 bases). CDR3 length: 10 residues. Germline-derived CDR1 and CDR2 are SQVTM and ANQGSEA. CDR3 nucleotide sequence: TGCAGCGTTGGGGATAGGGACCGAATCTTT. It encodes CSVGDRDRIF.

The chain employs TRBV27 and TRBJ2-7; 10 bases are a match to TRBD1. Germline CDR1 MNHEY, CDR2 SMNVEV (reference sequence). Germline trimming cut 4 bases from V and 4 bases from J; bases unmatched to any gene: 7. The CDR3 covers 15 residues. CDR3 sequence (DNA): TGTGCCAGCAGTTACCTCCGGACAGGGGGTTACGAGCAGTACTTC. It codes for CASSYLRTGGYEQYF.

The CDR3 spells CASSIGQAGGYTF. In nucleotides, the CDR3 is TGTGCCAGCAGCATCGGACAGGCCGGAGGCTACACCTTC. This chain uses TRBV6-6 with TRBJ1-2; 7 bases fit TRBD1. V lost 6 bases, J lost 8 bases, and 9 bases stayed unmatched. Germline V lookup: CDR1 MNHNY, CDR2 SVGAGI (reference sequence). The CDR3 spans 13 residues.

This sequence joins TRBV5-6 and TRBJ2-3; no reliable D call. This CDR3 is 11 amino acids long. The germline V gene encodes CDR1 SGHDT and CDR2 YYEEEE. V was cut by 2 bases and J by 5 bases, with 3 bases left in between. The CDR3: CASSLLDTQYF. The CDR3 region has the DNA TGTGCCAGCAGCTTATTAGATACGCAGTATTTT.

CDR3 coding DNA: TGTGCCAGCAGCTTCAGAGCGGCCTCTAGCACAGATACGCAGTATTTT. Translating it yields CASSFRAASSTDTQYF. The chain couples TRBV5-6 to TRBJ2-3, with a tentative D call TRBD2 (5 bases). CDR3 size: 16 residues. Per the germline V gene, CDR1 is SGHDT and CDR2 is YYEEEE. The V end was cut by 2 bases, the J end by 0 bases, with 13 bases between.

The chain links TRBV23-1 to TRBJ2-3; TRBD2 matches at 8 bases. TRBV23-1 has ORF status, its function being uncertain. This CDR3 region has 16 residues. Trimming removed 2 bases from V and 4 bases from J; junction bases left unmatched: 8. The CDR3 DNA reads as TGCGCCAGCAGTCAAACGGTAGGGACTAGTGCAGATACGCAGTATTTT. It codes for CASSQTVGTSADTQYF.

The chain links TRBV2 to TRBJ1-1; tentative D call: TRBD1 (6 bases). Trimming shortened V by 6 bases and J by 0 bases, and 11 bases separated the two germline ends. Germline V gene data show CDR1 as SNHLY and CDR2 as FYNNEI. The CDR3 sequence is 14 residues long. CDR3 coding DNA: TGTGCCAGCAGGAAACAGGGAGTGAACACTGAAGCTTTCTTT. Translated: CASRKQGVNTEAFF. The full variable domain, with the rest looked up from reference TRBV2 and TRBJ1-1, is EPEVTQTPSHQVTQMGQEVILRCVPISNHLYFYWYRQILGQKVEFLVSFYNNEISEKSEIFDDQFSVERPDGSNFTLKIRSTKLEDSAMYFCASRKQGVNTEAFFGQGTRLTVV.

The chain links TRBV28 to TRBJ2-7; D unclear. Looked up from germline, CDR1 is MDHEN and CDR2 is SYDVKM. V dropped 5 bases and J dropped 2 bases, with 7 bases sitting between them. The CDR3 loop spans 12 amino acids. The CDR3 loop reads CASSQTPYEQYF. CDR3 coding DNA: TGTGCCAGCAGTCAAACGCCCTACGAGCAGTACTTC.

CDR3 amino acids: CASSPRRPSSYNSPLHF. Written as DNA, the CDR3 is TGTGCCAGCAGCCCCAGGAGACCCAGCTCCTATAATTCACCCCTCCACTTT. V is TRBV7-2 and J is TRBJ1-6; D gene uncertain. The CDR3 has 17 amino acids. Trimming removed 5 bases at V and 0 bases at J, with 14 bases between. Germline V gives CDR1 SGHTA, CDR2 FQGNSA.

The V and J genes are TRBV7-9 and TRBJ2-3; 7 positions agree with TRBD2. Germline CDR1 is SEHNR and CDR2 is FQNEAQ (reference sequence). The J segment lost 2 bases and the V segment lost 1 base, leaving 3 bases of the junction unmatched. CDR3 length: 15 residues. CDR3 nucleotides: TGTGCCAGCAGCTTAGGGGGGAGGGCCACAGATACGCAGTATTTT. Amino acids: CASSLGGRATDTQYF.